This T cell receptor delta chain emerged from a study of gamma-delta T cells after stem cell transplantation (dated by TCRdb to between 2015 and 2016). This clone was observed a few times. Its antigen is not yet known. The input lacks base qualities; no much larger clone sits a single base away. V is clipped by 3 bases and J by 3 bases, and the sequence between their germline boundaries is 22 bases long. The germline V gene specifies GEAIGNYY as CDR1 and EKD as CDR2. The CDR3 contains 17 residues, cysteine and phenylalanine counted. The kept DNA is CDR3 alone, 51 bases in frame from the first base. Library prep was done by RT-PCR. Sequencer: Illumina MiSeq. TCRdb reprocessed the public reads with the caller CATT; rows with the same DNA were merged afterwards. The sample data list over a thousand delta-chain clones, and 30% to 40% of these were observed just once. Around 45% of the sample comes from the top ten.

The clonotype comes from a human donor. It is not recorded whose cells these are; they may come from a transplant donor. The sequence is built from TRDV2 and TRDJ1; a weak D assignment points to TRDD3 (6 bases agree). Sequencing input: gamma-delta T cells. The encoded CDR3 is CACDALVGVRYPDKLIF. The sequenced DNA: TGTGCCTGTGACGCCTTGGTGGGGGTCCGGTACCCCGATAAACTCATCTTT.